Listed below are T cell receptor beta chains from one sample, sequenced in a study of T-cell memory formation after mild COVID-19. One entry per CDR3 protein, called by TCRdb with MiXCR from the 5' RACE reads. The data show about 270,000 distinct CDR3 sequences, 15% seen once. Sequencing was carried out using PBMCs or a T cell subset sorted from them (not recorded which). These receptor sequences come from an adult woman who had mild COVID-19 (a few samples of this study predate the infection). Cell type and time point are not known. The CDR3 runs from the conserved cysteine through the conserved F or W. A D gene is named only where the DNA matches it firmly. Clone size appears in some rows only: once, few, many, or a class for an expanded clone.

>TRBV12-3/TRBV12-4|.|TRBJ2-2|.
TGTGCCAGCAGGGACGGGAACGCGAACACCGGGGAGCTGTTTTTT
CASRDGNANTGELFF
>TRBV5-1|few|TRBJ1-4|TRBD1
TGCGCCAGCAGCTCGACAGGGGGCGCCGAGGAAAAACTGTTTTTT
CASSSTGGAEEKLFF
>TRBV12-3/TRBV12-4|.|TRBJ1-5|.
TGTGCCAGCAGTTTTCGGGGCGCTAGCAATCAGCCCCAGCATTTT
CASSFRGASNQPQHF
>TRBV6-5|few|TRBJ1-6|.
TGTGCCAGCAGGTCGGGTCAAGGGACTAATTCACCCCTCCACTTT
CASRSGQGTNSPLHF
>TRBV27|.|TRBJ1-4|.
TGTGCCAGCAGACAGGGACTCAATGAAAAACTGTTTTTT
CASRQGLNEKLFF
>TRBV3-1|many|TRBJ2-7|TRBD2
TGTGCCAGCAGCCAAGTCTGGACTAGCGGGAGGGCGACCTACGAGCAGTACTTC
CASSQVWTSGRATYEQYF
>TRBV12-3/TRBV12-4|few|TRBJ2-7|TRBD2
TGTGCCAGCAGTCCCGAAGCGGGGGGGTGGGCGCAGTACTTC
CASSPEAGGWAQYF
>TRBV25-1|.|TRBJ1-1|.
TGTGCCAGCAGTGGGTACACTGAAGCTTTCTTT
CASSGYTEAFF
>TRBV5-1|many|TRBJ2-2|TRBD2
TGCGCCAGCAGCCGATGGGGGCGGACTAGCGGGAACACCGGGGAGCTGTTTTTT
CASSRWGRTSGNTGELFF
>TRBV7-3|.|TRBJ1-2|TRBD1
TGTGCCAGCAGCCTGTTGGGCAGGGGGCAAGAAGGCTACACCTTC
CASSLLGRGQEGYTF
>TRBV5-1|.|TRBJ1-1|.
TGCGCCAGCAGCTTGGCCCCAGACAGAGCCGCTTTCTTT
CASSLAPDRAAFF
>TRBV11-2|many|TRBJ2-7|TRBD1
TGTGCCAGCAGCTTAGGGATCGGGGGGACAGGGGGAGTCTACGAGCAGTACTTC
CASSLGIGGTGGVYEQYF
>TRBV5-1|.|TRBJ2-4|.
TGCGCCAGCAGCAGAGGGGAGAAAGGGGGACAGTACTTC
CASSRGEKGGQYF
>TRBV5-1|.|TRBJ1-1|.
TGCGCCAGCACCCCAGACAGGATGAACACTGAAGCTTTCTTT
CASTPDRMNTEAFF
>TRBV6-5|.|TRBJ1-2|.
TGTGCCAGCAGTACGGAACCTAACTATGGCTACACCTTC
CASSTEPNYGYTF
>TRBV6-5|.|TRBJ2-7|.
TGTGCCAGCCGTAGGCGGGAATCCTCCTACGAGCAGTACTTC
CASRRRESSYEQYF
>TRBV7-3|.|TRBJ2-1|TRBD2
TGTGCCAGCAGCTTAGGTCTAGCGGCGGATGAGCAGTTCTTC
CASSLGLAADEQFF
>TRBV7-3|.|TRBJ2-7|.
TGTGCCAGCAGCTTAAATGGGGGGTACGAGCAGTACTTC
CASSLNGGYEQYF
>TRBV5-5|.|TRBJ2-7|.
TGTGCCAGCAGCACGGGACCGGTCTACGAGCAGTACTTC
CASSTGPVYEQYF
>TRBV7-9|many|TRBJ2-1|.
TGTGCCAGCAGCTTAGCGCCGCAGGTTAGGTTCTTC
CASSLAPQVRFF
>TRBV18|.|TRBJ2-5|.
TGTGCCAGCTCACCAATACAGTCCGATCAAGAGACCCAGTACTTC
CASSPIQSDQETQYF
>TRBV5-5|.|TRBJ2-7|TRBD1
TGTGCCTGTACTCCGGAGGACAGGGCGGGCGAGCAGTACTTC
CACTPEDRAGEQYF
>TRBV6-5|many|TRBJ2-7|TRBD1
TGTGCCAGCAGTTACTCTGGGGACAGGGCTTACGAGCAGTACTTC
CASSYSGDRAYEQYF
>TRBV5-1|many|TRBJ2-1|TRBD1
TGCGCCAGCAGCGTGCAGGACAGGGTAAAATACAATGAGCAGTTCTTC
CASSVQDRVKYNEQFF
>TRBV7-2|few|TRBJ2-7|.
TGTGCCAGCAGCCCTCAGACAGGCTCCTACGAGCAGTACTTC
CASSPQTGSYEQYF
>TRBV6-6|few|TRBJ2-7|.
TGTGCCAGCAGACCCCCAGGGCGAGACGAGCAGTACTTC
CASRPPGRDEQYF
>TRBV7-2|.|TRBJ2-2|TRBD1
TGTGCCAGCAGCTTAGTAGACGACAGGGGGTTTCTGAACACCGGGGAGCTGTTTTTT
CASSLVDDRGFLNTGELFF
>TRBV12-3/TRBV12-4|.|TRBJ2-5|TRBD1
TGTGCCAGCAGTTCGACAGGGGGTCAAGAGACCCAGTACTTC
CASSSTGGQETQYF
>TRBV15|.|TRBJ1-1|.
TGTGCCACCAGCAGAGGTGGCGTGTTTGGGAACACTGAAGCTTTCTTT
CATSRGGVFGNTEAFF
>TRBV18|many|TRBJ2-7|TRBD2
TGTGCCAGCTCACCAGCTAGCGGGGGTTCGCTACGCGGGTACGAGCAGTACTTC
CASSPASGGSLRGYEQYF
>TRBV5-1|.|TRBJ1-2|.
TGCGCCAGCAGCTTGCCGGGGGATGGCTACACCTTC
CASSLPGDGYTF
>TRBV12-3/TRBV12-4|.|TRBJ2-5|TRBD2
TGTGCCAGCAGTTCGCGAACGGGGACTAGCGGGGGAGAGACCCAGTACTTC
CASSSRTGTSGGETQYF
>TRBV18|few|TRBJ1-4|.
TGTGCCAGCTCACCTACGGGTCGACTGTTTTTT
CASSPTGRLFF
>TRBV5-1|few|TRBJ2-7|TRBD1
TGCGCCAGCAGCTTCCAACAGGGGGCTTACGAGCAGTACTTC
CASSFQQGAYEQYF
>TRBV19|.|TRBJ2-1|.
TGTGCCAGTAGTATCGAACGGGAGCAGTTCTTC
CASSIEREQFF
>TRBV3-1|few|TRBJ1-1|.
TGTGCCAGCAGCCGATCCTGGACAGCGAACACTGAAGCTTTCTTT
CASSRSWTANTEAFF
>TRBV5-1|.|TRBJ2-7|.
TGCGCCAGCAGCTGGGGGGACCACTCCTACGAGCAGTACTTC
CASSWGDHSYEQYF
>TRBV11-2|many|TRBJ2-1|.
TGTGCCAGCAGCTTAGGAGTGGGGGCCAAGAGCTCCTACAATGAGCAGTTCTTC
CASSLGVGAKSSYNEQFF
>TRBV10-3|few|TRBJ2-2|TRBD2
TGTGCCATCAGTGAGTCTAGCGGGAGTGCCGGGGAGCTGTTTTTT
CAISESSGSAGELFF
>TRBV27|few|TRBJ2-3|.
TGTGCCAGCAGTGGTACCACAGATACGCAGTATTTT
CASSGTTDTQYF
>TRBV20-1|few|TRBJ2-3|.
TGCAGTGCCGGGGACGATACGCAGTATTTT
CSAGDDTQYF
>TRBV20-1|.|TRBJ2-7|.
TGCAGTGCTAGACAGCCTGGAACGGACGAGCAGTACTTC
CSARQPGTDEQYF
>TRBV27|.|TRBJ2-4|TRBD1
TGTGCCAGCAAAGGACAGGGACGCAAAAACATTCAGTACTTC
CASKGQGRKNIQYF
>TRBV9|few|TRBJ2-5|TRBD2
TGTGCCAGCAGTCGGGCGGGGGTGGCGGAGACCCAGTACTTC
CASSRAGVAETQYF
>TRBV5-1|many|TRBJ1-6|.
TGCGCCAGCAGCTTGGGACAGAATTCACCCCTCCACTTT
CASSLGQNSPLHF
>TRBV11-2|.|TRBJ1-3|.
TGTGCCAGCAGCTTAGGAGGCAACTGGGGCCCTGGAAACACCATATATTTT
CASSLGGNWGPGNTIYF
>TRBV7-9|few|TRBJ1-1|TRBD1
TGTGCCAGCAGCCCAAGCCCGGGACAGAACCCTGAAGCTTTCTTT
CASSPSPGQNPEAFF
>TRBV20-1|few|TRBJ1-5|.
TGCAGTGCAAGTCCCTATTGGGCAAGAAGGAAAATTAGCAATCAGCCCCAGCATTTT
CSASPYWARRKISNQPQHF
>TRBV6-6|.|TRBJ2-3|TRBD1
TGTGCCAGCAGTGCCACAGGGGGTTGGAGCACAGATACGCAGTATTTT
CASSATGGWSTDTQYF
>TRBV6-5|few|TRBJ1-2|.
TGTGCCAGCAGTTCGGGGAGCGGCTACACCTTC
CASSSGSGYTF
>TRBV20-1|few|TRBJ1-1|.
TGCAGTGCTAGGGGGAGCCGGGGGAACACTGAAGCTTTCTTT
CSARGSRGNTEAFF
>TRBV24-1|.|TRBJ1-2|.
TGTGCCACCAGAAAATCTGGGGAATATGGCTACACCTTC
CATRKSGEYGYTF
>TRBV7-8|few|TRBJ2-5|.
TGTGCCAGCAGCTCACCGGGACTCTGGGATCAAGAGACCCAGTACTTC
CASSSPGLWDQETQYF
>TRBV6-4|few|TRBJ2-1|.
TGTGCCACCGGGATCGAGGGTGTTTCCGAGCAGTTCTTC
CATGIEGVSEQFF
>TRBV27|.|TRBJ2-3|TRBD1
TGTGCCAGCAGTTTATCAGGGACAGGGGGTACGCAGTATTTT
CASSLSGTGGTQYF